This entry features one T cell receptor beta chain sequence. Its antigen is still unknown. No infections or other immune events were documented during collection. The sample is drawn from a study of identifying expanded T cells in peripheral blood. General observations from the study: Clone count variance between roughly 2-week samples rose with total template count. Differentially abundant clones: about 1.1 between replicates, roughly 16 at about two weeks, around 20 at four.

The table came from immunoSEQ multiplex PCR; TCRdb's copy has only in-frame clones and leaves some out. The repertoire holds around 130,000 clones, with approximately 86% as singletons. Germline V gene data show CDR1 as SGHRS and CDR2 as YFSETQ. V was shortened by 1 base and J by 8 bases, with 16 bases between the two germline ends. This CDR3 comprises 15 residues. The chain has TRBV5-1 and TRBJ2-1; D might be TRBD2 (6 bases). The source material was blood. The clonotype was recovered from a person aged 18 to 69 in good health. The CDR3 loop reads CASSLLGGLNHEQFF. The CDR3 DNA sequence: TGCGCCAGCAGCTTGTTAGGAGGGCTCAACCATGAGCAGTTCTTC.